The 16 T cell receptor beta chains presented below share a single source sample, sequenced in a study of graft-versus-host responses after intestinal transplantation. Their antigens are not known. Profiling relied on immunoSEQ multiplex PCR, and the TCRdb table lists in-frame clones only, not all of them. The sample contains tens of thousands of clones, under 95% of which appear only once. The sample here was unstimulated CD8+ T cells sorted from spleen or lymph node cells, taken before intestinal transplant. All receptors come from a human donor who received an intestinal transplant.

The chain uses TRBV11-2 and TRBJ2-1, with TRBD2 matching over 11 bases. J was trimmed by 8 bases and V by 1 base; bases with no gene match: 13. The CDR3 runs to 18 residues. Germline assignment: CDR1 SGHAT and CDR2 FQNNGV. This CDR3 reads CASSLGTMVSGGVDEQFF. The CDR3 region has the DNA TGTGCCAGCAGCTTAGGGACGATGGTTAGCGGGGGGGTTGATGAGCAGTTCTTC.

Written as DNA, the CDR3 is TGTGCCAGCAGTTTATCCGCGGGGGGAGGACTCGAGCAGTACTTC. Encoded protein: CASSLSAGGGLEQYF. The V gene is TRBV27, the J gene TRBJ2-7, with 8 bases matching TRBD2. The trim removed 0 bases at V and 6 bases at J, leaving 7 bases unmatched. From germline, CDR1 is MNHEY and CDR2 SMNVEV (reference sequence). CDR3 length: 15 amino acids.

The rearrangement uses TRBV5-8 and TRBJ2-1; 7 bases align to TRBD1. Germline V gene lookup returns CDR1 SGHTS and CDR2 YDEGEE. The CDR3 length is 13 residues. V lost 6 bases and J lost 1; bases outside the gene matches: 1. As DNA, the CDR3 is TGTGCCAGCACGGGACAGTCCTACAATGAGCAGTTCTTC. Protein: CASTGQSYNEQFF.

CDR3 nucleotide sequence: TGTGCCAGCAGCTGGGAAGGGGGGAACACTGAAGCTTTCTTT. Amino acid sequence: CASSWEGGNTEAFF. The rearrangement uses TRBV13 and TRBJ1-1, with D perhaps TRBD1 (6 bases). CDR1 PRHDT and CDR2 FYEKMQ come from the germline V gene (reference sequence). This CDR3 is built from 14 residues. V was cut by 4 bases and J by 1 base, with 10 bases left in between.

The J gene is TRBJ2-5, the V gene TRBV7-2, with 9 nucleotides matching TRBD2. The J segment lost 5 bases and the V segment lost 2 bases, leaving 6 bases of the junction unmatched. The CDR3 contains 15 residues. The germline V gene encodes CDR1 SGHTA and CDR2 FQGNSA. The CDR3 DNA reads TGTGCCAGCAGCTTAAGGGTAGCGGGGGATGAGACCCAGTACTTC. Residues: CASSLRVAGDETQYF.

Note on this clone: At one of its ends the junction is not consistent with the germline gene, which may arise from a read error. This sequence joins TRBV7-9 and TRBJ1-1; 9 nucleotides line up with TRBD1. Germline V lookup: CDR1 SEHNR, CDR2 FQNEAQ (reference sequence). CDR3 length: 13 amino acids. For the CDR3, the DNA is TGTTCCAGCAGCCGTACAGGGGGCCCTGAAGCTTTCTTT. Amino acid sequence: CSSSRTGGPEAFF.

The V gene is TRBV21-1, the J gene TRBJ2-1; whether TRBD1, the table's D call, matches the DNA was not checked. TRBV21-1 has pseudogene status. This CDR3 has 17 residues. In DNA, the CDR3 is TGTGCCAGCAGCCCTCGAGCGATGGGACAGGGAGGTCATGAGCAGTTCTTC. Encoded protein: CASSPRAMGQGGHEQFF.

This chain joins TRBV7-8 and TRBJ2-7, with 8 bases lining up with TRBD2. The germline gives CDR1 SGHVS, CDR2 FQNEAQ. This CDR3 region has 15 residues. Unmatched junction bases numbered 7, after V lost 1 base and J lost 5 bases. The CDR3 region is CASSLVRGVLDEQYF. The DNA of the CDR3 is TGTGCCAGCAGCTTAGTGCGGGGGGTACTTGACGAGCAGTACTTC.

The chain couples TRBV5-1 to TRBJ1-1, with a tentative D call TRBD1 (5 bases). This CDR3 has 13 residues. V was shortened by 0 bases and J by 6 bases, with 9 bases between the two germline ends. Germline CDR1 is SGHRS and CDR2 is YFSETQ. The CDR3 sequence: CASSLAGRAEAFF. The CDR3 DNA follows: TGCGCCAGCAGCTTGGCAGGGAGGGCTGAAGCTTTCTTT. Full variable domain (outside the CDR3, taken from reference TRBV5-1 and TRBJ1-1): KAGVTQTPRYLIKTRGQQVTLSCSPISGHRSVSWYQQTPGQGLQFLFEYFSETQRNKGNFPGRFSGRQFSNSRSEMNVSTLELGDSALYLCASSLAGRAEAFFGQGTRLTVV.

This chain joins TRBV13 and TRBJ2-3; weak D call: TRBD2 (7 bases). Trimming took off 2 bases at V and 2 bases at J, with 17 bases between the two ends. Germline CDR1 is PRHDT and CDR2 is FYEKMQ (reference sequence). The CDR3 totals 17 residues. The CDR3 DNA sequence: TGTGCCAGCAGCTTAAGGGCGGGGGCGCCGTTCACAGATACGCAGTATTTT. It is translated as CASSLRAGAPFTDTQYF.

The chain combines TRBV4-3 with TRBJ1-5; D not certain. Trimming took 0 bases from V and 1 from J, leaving 7 bases between them. From germline, CDR1 is LGHNA and CDR2 YSLEER. This CDR3 spans 15 amino acids. The CDR3 protein is CASSQDYSSNQPQHF. The CDR3 DNA reads as TGCGCCAGCAGCCAAGATTATAGCAGCAATCAGCCCCAGCATTTT.

The chain is built from TRBV5-8 and TRBJ2-1; 14 bases match TRBD2. V was pared by 3 bases and J by 6 bases, with 11 bases of the junction left unmatched. Germline values: CDR1 SGHTS, CDR2 YDEGEE. This CDR3 spans 18 amino acids. The CDR3 is CASSWKPTSGGAGNEQFF. Written as DNA, the CDR3 is TGTGCCAGCAGCTGGAAGCCGACTAGCGGGGGGGCCGGCAATGAGCAGTTCTTC.

This clone came up a few times. The V call is TRBV11-3, the J call TRBJ1-2; a weak D match, TRBD1 (5 bases). V lost 4 bases and J lost 5, with 8 bases in between. The CDR3 has 12 residues. CDR1 and CDR2 from the germline V gene are SGHNT and YENEEA. CDR3 DNA: TGTGCCAGCAGCTCCGACAGTTATGGCTACACCTTC. It encodes CASSSDSYGYTF.

The rearrangement joins TRBV10-3 to TRBJ2-5; the D is unclear. Germline V CDR1 and CDR2: ENHRY, SYGVKD. There are 14 residues in the CDR3. V was cut by 3 bases and J by 2 bases, with 10 bases left in between. In DNA, the CDR3 is TGTGCCATCAGTGACGGTAGTTCGCAAGAGACCCAGTACTTC. It yields the protein CAISDGSSQETQYF.

The chain uses TRBV27 and TRBJ2-7; 11 nucleotides line up with TRBD2. Germline CDR1 MNHEY, CDR2 SMNVEV (reference sequence). V trimming: 3 bases; J trimming: 5 bases; junction bases outside the gene matches: 6. CDR3 length: 15 residues. CDR3 DNA sequence: TGTGCCAGCAGTTTTTTAGCGGGGGGGCTCGACGAGCAGTACTTC. Its translation: CASSFLAGGLDEQYF.

V and J are TRBV30 and TRBJ2-7; 8 nucleotides line up with TRBD2. Germline-derived CDR1 and CDR2 are GTSNPN and SVGIG (reference sequence). The V and J ends lost 3 bases and 3 bases, in that order; junction bases with no gene match: 10. The CDR3 contains 15 residues. CDR3 bases: TGTGCCTGGAGCGGAAGCGGGGGCCTACTCTACGAGCAGTACTTC. Residues: CAWSGSGGLLYEQYF.